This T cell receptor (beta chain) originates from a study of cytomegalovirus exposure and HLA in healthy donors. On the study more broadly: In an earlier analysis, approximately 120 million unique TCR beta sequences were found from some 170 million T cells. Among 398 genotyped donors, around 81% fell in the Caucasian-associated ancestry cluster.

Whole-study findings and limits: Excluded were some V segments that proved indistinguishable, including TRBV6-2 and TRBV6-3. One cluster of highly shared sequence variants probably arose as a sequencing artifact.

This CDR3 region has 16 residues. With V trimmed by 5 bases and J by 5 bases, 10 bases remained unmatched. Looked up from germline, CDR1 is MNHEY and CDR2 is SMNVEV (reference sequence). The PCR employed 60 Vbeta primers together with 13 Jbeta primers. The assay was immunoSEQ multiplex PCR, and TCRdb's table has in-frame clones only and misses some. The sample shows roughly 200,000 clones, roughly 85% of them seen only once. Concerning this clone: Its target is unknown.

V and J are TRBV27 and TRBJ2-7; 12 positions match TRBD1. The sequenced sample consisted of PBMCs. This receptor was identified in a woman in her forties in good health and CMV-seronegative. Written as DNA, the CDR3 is TGTGCCAGCAGTACCCTCCGGGACAGGGGGCGTAACGAGCAGTACTTC. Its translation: CASSTLRDRGRNEQYF.